The sequence of this T cell receptor beta chain was determined in a study of blood T cell repertoires in COVID-19. Across the study: Researchers got acute and convalescent COVID-19 samples from the United States, Italy and Spain.

How the authors handled the data: For nucleated cells, counts were estimated from reference gene primer amplification. Clones were sequenced by immunoSEQ multiplex PCR, and TCRdb holds only the in-frame ones, with some missing. The D gene and trimming were derived from the DNA, and the V and J assignments and clone size from that table. Of roughly 260,000 clones in the sample, about nine tenths are singletons; the top ten hold 2.2%. V gave up 2 bases and J gave up 1 base; unmatched junction bases: 5. The CDR3 covers 16 residues. Germline V gene sequence: CDR1 LGHDT, CDR2 YNNKEL (reference sequence). The sample comprised peripheral blood. V gene TRBV3-1 (or the pseudogene TRBV3-2) combines with J gene TRBJ2-7, with TRBD1 matching 10 bases. The sequence was obtained from a woman in her 50s who had recovered from COVID-19. The CDR3 loop is CASSQLGQGGSYEQYF. The CDR3 DNA follows: TGTGCCAGCAGCCAACTTGGACAGGGGGGATCCTACGAGCAGTACTTC.